This T cell receptor beta chain was obtained from a study of blood T cell repertoires in COVID-19. J gave up 2 bases and V 5 bases, and 11 bases lay outside the gene matches. CDR3 length equals 16 residues. Germline CDR1 is SGHTA and CDR2 is FQGNSA. Generated by immunoSEQ multiplex PCR, the TCRdb table keeps only in-frame clones and is missing some. In the table there are fewer than 350,000 clones, around nine tenths of which are singletons. Enrolled during active infection, Seattle patients were then followed longitudinally. The chain is built from TRBV7-2 and TRBJ2-7; 8 bases fit TRBD2. This sequence originates from a woman in her thirties with COVID-19, enrolled during active disease. Source material: peripheral blood. The CDR3 protein is CASSLLGSGTPYEQYF. The CDR3, as DNA: TGTGCCAGCAGCCTACTTGGTAGCGGGACCCCCTACGAGCAGTACTTC.